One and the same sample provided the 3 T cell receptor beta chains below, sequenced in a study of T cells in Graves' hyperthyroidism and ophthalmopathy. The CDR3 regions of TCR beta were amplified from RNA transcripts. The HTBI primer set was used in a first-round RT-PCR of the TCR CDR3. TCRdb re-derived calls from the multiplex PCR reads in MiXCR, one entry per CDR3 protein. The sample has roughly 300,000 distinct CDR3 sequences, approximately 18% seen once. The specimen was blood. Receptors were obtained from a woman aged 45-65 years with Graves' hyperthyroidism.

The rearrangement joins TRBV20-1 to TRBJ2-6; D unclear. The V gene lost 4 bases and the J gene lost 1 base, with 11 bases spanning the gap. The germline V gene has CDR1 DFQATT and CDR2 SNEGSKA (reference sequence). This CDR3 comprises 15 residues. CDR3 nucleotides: TGCAGTGCTATACGGGTTCGGTCTGGGGCCAACGTCCTGACTTTC. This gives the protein CSAIRVRSGANVLTF.

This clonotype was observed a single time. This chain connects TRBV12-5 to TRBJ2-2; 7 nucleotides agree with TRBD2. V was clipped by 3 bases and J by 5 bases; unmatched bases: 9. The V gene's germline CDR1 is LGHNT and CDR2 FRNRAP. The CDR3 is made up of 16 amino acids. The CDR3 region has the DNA TGTGCTAGTGGTTTTTCAACGGGGGGTCTGACCGGGGAGCTGTTTTTT. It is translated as CASGFSTGGLTGELFF.

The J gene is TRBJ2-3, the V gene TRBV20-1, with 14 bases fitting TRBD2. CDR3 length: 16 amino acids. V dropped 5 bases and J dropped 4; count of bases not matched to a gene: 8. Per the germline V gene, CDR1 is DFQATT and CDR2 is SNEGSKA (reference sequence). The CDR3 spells CSAPTGTSGSPDTQYF. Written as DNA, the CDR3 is TGCAGTGCTCCAACTGGGACTAGCGGGAGCCCAGATACGCAGTATTTT.